Each of the 26 T cell receptor beta chains below was sequenced from the same sample in a study of Graves' ophthalmopathy and Graves' hyperthyroidism. Amplification from RNA transcripts yielded the TCR beta CDR3 regions. HTBI primers primed a first-round RT-PCR, and a second-round multiplex PCR followed. Each CDR3 protein gets one entry after TCRdb re-called the multiplex PCR reads with MiXCR. Here the sample spans under 350,000 distinct CDR3 sequences, roughly 15% being singletons. The sample comprised peripheral blood. All receptors derive from an adult man with Graves' ophthalmopathy.

About this clonotype itself: An end of the junction does not agree with germline; a read error may underlie this. J is TRBJ2-2 and V is TRBV20-1; tentative D call: TRBD2 (5 bases). The CDR3 has 14 residues. Germline CDR1 and CDR2: DFQATT and SNEGSKA (reference sequence). In DNA form, the CDR3 reads TGCAGTGCTAGAACGCAAACTAACACCGGGGAGCTGTATTTT. Residues: CSARTQTNTGELYF.

The chain links TRBV20-1 to TRBJ1-1; D uncertain. Trimming left V 3 bases short and J 3 bases short, with 11 bases between. Looked up from germline, CDR1 is DFQATT and CDR2 is SNEGSKA (reference sequence). There are 13 residues in the CDR3. DNA of the CDR3: TGCAGTGCTAGCGGTGCCGAAGACACTGAAGCTTTCTTT. This translates into CSASGAEDTEAFF.

This clonotype has ten or more counts. The chain couples TRBV2 to TRBJ2-5; D might be TRBD1 (6 bases). The length of the CDR3 is 15 residues. Per germline, CDR1 SNHLY and CDR2 FYNNEI. Deletions cut 6 bases from V and 2 bases from J, with 16 bases between. As DNA, the CDR3 is TGTGCCAGCAGCATCCTGACAGGAGATCAAGAGACCCAGTACTTC. Translating gives CASSILTGDQETQYF.

This clonotype was observed at least ten times. The V and J genes are TRBV5-1 and TRBJ1-2; 7 nucleotides match TRBD1. The CDR3 length is 14 residues. CDR1 SGHRS and CDR2 YFSETQ come from the germline V gene. The V segment lost 4 bases and the J segment 4 bases; nucleotides outside the gene matches: 7. The CDR3 protein is CASSLGQPIYGYTF. The CDR3 DNA is TGCGCCAGCAGCCTGGGACAGCCGATCTATGGCTACACCTTC. Supplemented by reference TRBV5-1 and TRBJ1-2, the full variable domain reads KAGVTQTPRYLIKTRGQQVTLSCSPISGHRSVSWYQQTPGQGLQFLFEYFSETQRNKGNFPGRFSGRQFSNSRSEMNVSTLELGDSALYLCASSLGQPIYGYTFGSGTRLTVV.

This clonotype was counted many times. This chain links TRBV20-1 with TRBJ2-7, with 10 bases lining up with TRBD1. The CDR3 contains 16 residues. V dropped 5 bases and J dropped 1; count of bases not matched to a gene: 11. Per germline, CDR1 DFQATT and CDR2 SNEGSKA (reference sequence). The chain's CDR3 is CSALRGGQGNSYEQYF. Written as DNA, the CDR3 is TGCAGTGCTCTTCGTGGGGGACAGGGGAATTCCTACGAGCAGTACTTC.

This clonotype was observed at least ten times. This chain joins TRBV24-1 and TRBJ1-1; TRBD1 is a possible D gene (5 bases). Germline CDR1 is KGHDR and CDR2 is SFDVKD. V dropped 2 bases and J dropped 6 bases, with 12 bases sitting between them. CDR3 size: 14 residues. The CDR3 is CATSDWGPGSEAFF. The CDR3 bases are TGTGCCACCAGTGATTGGGGCCCGGGCTCTGAAGCTTTCTTT.

Ten or more counts support this clonotype. The rearrangement uses TRBV6-1 and TRBJ2-6, with 7 bases fitting TRBD1. The junction had 7 bases not matched to a gene; V was cut back by 7 bases and J by 1 base. Germline lookup yields CDR1 MNHNS and CDR2 SASEGT. The CDR3 has 16 residues. CDR3: CASTLQGPSGANVLTF. CDR3 DNA: TGTGCCAGCACCTTACAGGGGCCATCTGGGGCCAACGTCCTGACTTTC.

In this sample, this clonotype turned up once. The chain couples TRBV6-1 to TRBJ2-5, with D perhaps matching TRBD1 (7 bases). The CDR3 is 16 amino acids. Trimming removed 6 bases from V and 6 bases from J, with 23 bases in between. CDR1 MNHNS and CDR2 SASEGT come from the germline V gene. The CDR3 is CASSPAGQSVEKTQYF. CDR3 in DNA: TGTGCCAGCAGCCCCGCGGGACAGAGCGTCGAAAAGACCCAGTACTTC.

This clonotype was counted at least ten times. The rearrangement links TRBV18 to TRBJ2-5; D remains ambiguous. The CDR3 is 13 amino acids. Germline loops: CDR1 KGHSH, CDR2 LQKENI. V was clipped by 3 bases and J by 7 bases, with 12 bases between them. The CDR3 DNA follows: TGTGCCAGCTCACCGGACGTCCTCGGGACCCAGTACTTC. Its translation: CASSPDVLGTQYF.

For this clonotype: One end of the junction does not line up with germline, which may come from a read error. The gene calls are TRBV20-1 and TRBJ2-7, with D hard to call. The J call is in doubt because the DNA end fits TRBJ2-1 better. The CDR3 covers 14 residues. CDR1 is DFQATT, CDR2 SNEGSKA, per germline (reference sequence). The CDR3 bases are TGCAATGCTAGTCACATCGGCCTACCCTACGAGCAGTTCTTC. This encodes CNASHIGLPYEQFF.

This clonotype was observed at least ten times. This rearrangement joins TRBV6-5 to TRBJ1-5; no clear D gene. Germline V gene lookup returns CDR1 MNHEY and CDR2 SVGAGI. The CDR3 has 13 residues. The V gene lost 6 bases and the J gene lost 7 bases, with 13 bases spanning the gap. The CDR3 bases are TGTGCCAGCAGCCAGTCCGGTTCCCAGCCCCAGCATTTT. This gives the protein CASSQSGSQPQHF.

This clonotype showed up many times. The chain links TRBV30 to TRBJ1-5; the D is unclear. V was clipped by 4 bases and J by 0 bases, with 7 bases between them. There are 13 residues in the CDR3. CDR1 and CDR2 (germline): GTSNPN, SVGIG (reference sequence). The CDR3 DNA sequence: TGTGCCTGGACGGCCGATAGCAATCAGCCCCAGCATTTT. This encodes CAWTADSNQPQHF.

This clonotype has ten or more counts. The chain uses TRBV6-1 and TRBJ1-5, with 9 bases lining up with TRBD1. Germline V gene data show CDR1 as MNHNS and CDR2 as SASEGT. J was trimmed by 5 bases and V by 6 bases; bases with no gene match: 8. The CDR3 length is 15 residues. For the CDR3, the DNA is TGTGCCAGCAGAAGAACAGGGGGCTTTGATCAGCCCCAGCATTTT. Translating gives CASRRTGGFDQPQHF.

The table lists this clonotype with many counts. This chain connects TRBV27 to TRBJ1-2; 7 bases match TRBD1. The CDR3 runs 13 residues. Trimming at V came to 3 bases and at J to 4 bases, leaving 2 bases not matched to a gene. Germline V gives CDR1 MNHEY, CDR2 SMNVEV (reference sequence). The CDR3, as DNA: TGTGCCAGCAGTTTTAGGGGGCTCTATGGCTACACCTTC. Translation gives CASSFRGLYGYTF.

This clonotype has a handful of counts. The J gene is TRBJ2-3, the V gene TRBV5-1; 8 positions match TRBD1. The CDR3 has 15 amino acids. V shed 0 bases and J 5 bases; nucleotides not matched to a gene: 5. Germline CDR1 SGHRS, CDR2 YFSETQ. CDR3 DNA: TGCGCCAGCAGCTTGGCTACAGGGGGAGGAGATACGCAGTATTTT. Amino acids: CASSLATGGGDTQYF.

This clonotype has a count of ten or more. V gene TRBV12-3 or TRBV12-4 combines with J gene TRBJ2-7, with 8 bases lining up with TRBD2. With V trimmed by 5 bases and J by 4 bases, 10 bases remained unmatched. The CDR3 is made up of 15 amino acids. The CDR3 here is CASSPRAGEGYEQYF. In DNA form, the CDR3 reads TGTGCCAGCAGTCCTCGAGCGGGAGAGGGATACGAGCAGTACTTC.

V is TRBV25-1 and J is TRBJ1-1; D is undetermined. The CDR3 covers 15 residues. V shed 0 bases and J shed 1 base, with 9 bases lying between them. The germline gives CDR1 MGHDK, CDR2 SYGVNS. The CDR3 bases are TGTGCCAGCAGTGAATATAGTCTAAAGAACACTGAAGCTTTCTTT. Its translation is CASSEYSLKNTEAFF. Complete variable domain (other parts from reference TRBV25-1 and TRBJ1-1): EADIYQTPRYLVIGTGKKITLECSQTMGHDKMYWYQQDPGMELHLIHYSYGVNSTEKGDLSSESTVSRIRTEHFPLTLESARPSHTSQYLCASSEYSLKNTEAFFGQGTRLTVV.

This chain joins TRBV6-1 and TRBJ2-7, with D maybe TRBD2 (7 bases). The CDR3 has 14 residues. Trimming cost V 7 bases and J 2 bases, with 15 bases left between them. The germline gives CDR1 MNHNS, CDR2 SASEGT. CDR3 in amino acids: CASMDGGGTYEQYF. For the CDR3, the DNA is TGTGCCAGCATGGACGGCGGGGGCACCTACGAGCAGTACTTC.

The sample holds many counts of this clonotype. The chain combines TRBV7-2 with TRBJ1-1; the match to TRBD1 covers 9 bases. CDR1 is SGHTA and CDR2 is FQGNSA in the germline V gene. This CDR3 is 16 amino acids long. The junction had 6 bases not matched to a gene; V was cut back by 3 bases and J by 1 base. The CDR3 coding sequence is TGTGCCAGCAGCTTGGCCGGGACAGGGAGGAACACTGAAGCTTTCTTT. Its protein is CASSLAGTGRNTEAFF.

At least ten counts were recorded for this clonotype. The chain employs TRBV20-1 and TRBJ1-1; D gene unclear. V lost 3 bases and J 6 bases, leaving 5 bases between the germline ends. The CDR3 is 10 amino acids. In germline, CDR1 is DFQATT, CDR2 SNEGSKA (reference sequence). The CDR3 sequence is CSASHSEAFF. In nucleotides, the CDR3 is TGCAGTGCTAGTCATTCTGAAGCTTTCTTT.

This clonotype was counted ten times or more. The chain has TRBV20-1 and TRBJ1-2, with D hard to call. The CDR3 length is 12 residues. The germline gives CDR1 DFQATT, CDR2 SNEGSKA (reference sequence). Trimming removed 0 bases from V and 4 bases from J, with 6 bases in between. The CDR3 bases are TGCAGTGCTAGAGAGTTGGTCTATGGCTACACCTTC. It specifies CSARELVYGYTF.

This clonotype came up many times. The V gene is TRBV27, the J gene TRBJ2-7; D possibly corresponds to TRBD1 (6 bases). Germline CDR1 is MNHEY and CDR2 is SMNVEV (reference sequence). V dropped 4 bases and J dropped 2 bases, with 15 bases sitting between them. CDR3 size: 15 residues. The CDR3: CASSYQGKVTYEQYF. CDR3 sequence (DNA): TGTGCCAGCAGTTATCAGGGGAAAGTAACCTACGAGCAGTACTTC.

In its sample, this clonotype was seen many times. The gene calls are TRBV3-1 and TRBJ2-7; D possibly matches TRBD1 or TRBD2 (5 bases each). The CDR3 covers 14 residues. Trimming removed 4 bases from V and 2 bases from J, with 12 bases in between. Germline V gives CDR1 LGHDT, CDR2 YNNKEL (reference sequence). This CDR3 reads CASSLPGRTYEQYF. CDR3 bases: TGTGCCAGCAGCCTGCCGGGACGGACCTACGAGCAGTACTTC.

This clonotype was picked up many times. The chain links TRBV11-1 to TRBJ2-3; D gene unclear. The length of the CDR3 is 15 residues. Germline loops: CDR1 SGHAT, CDR2 FQDESV (reference sequence). Trimming cost V 5 bases and J 3 bases, with 15 bases left between them. The CDR3 region is CASSVYTAYTDTQYF. CDR3 coding DNA: TGTGCCAGCAGCGTATACACGGCTTATACAGATACGCAGTATTTT.

This clonotype was seen at least ten times. This rearrangement joins TRBV12-3 or TRBV12-4 to TRBJ1-2; D possibly corresponds to TRBD1 (5 bases). CDR3 length: 16 amino acids. V lost 8 bases to trimming and J lost 2 bases, with 21 bases between them. In DNA form, the CDR3 reads TGTGCCAGCGGGATAGGGACCAGTCCCACCAACTATGGCTACACCTTC. Residues: CASGIGTSPTNYGYTF.

The rearrangement links TRBV7-8 to TRBJ1-5; maybe TRBD1 (6 bases). The V end was cut by 2 bases, the J end by 1 base, with 12 bases between. CDR3 length: 16 amino acids. Germline lookup yields CDR1 SGHVS and CDR2 FQNEAQ. The CDR3 DNA reads TGTGCCAGCAGCTTACTCGAGGGGGGGAGCAATCAGCCCCAGCATTTT. It encodes CASSLLEGGSNQPQHF.